A selection of T cell receptor beta chains follows, all from one sample in a study of control samples from healthy donors and cancer patients. The table came from immunoSEQ multiplex PCR; TCRdb's copy has only in-frame clones and leaves some out. The sample has some 120,000 clones, 87% seen once. Sequencing was done on a sample of blood. The source of these receptors is a man younger than 40 in good health. Each CDR3 is given with its conserved first and last residue. The order of the fields is CDR3 length, D gene, J gene, V gene, clone size, CDR3 protein, CDR3 DNA. The D gene is left open where the match is weak. Where a row states a size, it is once, few, many or the class of an expanded clone; other rows omit it.

>15|TRBD1|TRBJ2-5|TRBV15|-
CATSRETGGLGTQYF
TGTGCCACCAGCAGGGAGACAGGGGGCTTAGGGACCCAGTACTTC
>13|-|TRBJ1-1|TRBV12-3/TRBV12-4|-
CASSQEAEAEAFF
TGTGCCAGCAGCCAAGAAGCGGAGGCTGAAGCTTTCTTT
>13|-|TRBJ1-1|TRBV3-1/TRBV3-2|-
CASSQTRNTEAFF
TGTGCCAGCAGCCAAACACGGAACACTGAAGCTTTCTTT
>15|TRBD1|TRBJ1-3|TRBV7-7|few
CASSFRQGSGNTIYF
TGTGCCAGCAGCTTTCGACAGGGCTCTGGAAACACCATATATTTT
>11|-|TRBJ2-3|TRBV12-3/TRBV12-4|-
CASTRTDTQYF
TGTGCCAGCACTCGCACAGATACGCAGTATTTT
>15|TRBD1|TRBJ1-2|TRBV15|-
CATSRDRTGASGYTF
TGTGCCACCAGCAGAGATAGGACAGGGGCTAGCGGCTACACCTTC
>14|-|TRBJ1-2|TRBV10-3|-
CAISETYEGYGYTF
TGTGCCATCAGTGAGACCTATGAGGGCTATGGCTACACCTTC
>15|-|TRBJ2-2|TRBV6-2/TRBV6-3|-
CASSGWQGGTGELFF
TGTGCCAGCAGTGGATGGCAGGGAGGAACCGGGGAGCTGTTTTTT
>14|TRBD2|TRBJ2-1|TRBV29-1|-
CSADGTSGSNEQFF
TGCAGCGCAGACGGGACTAGCGGGTCCAATGAGCAGTTCTTC
>17|-|TRBJ1-1|TRBV18|-
CASSRPRSGIMNTEAFF
TGTGCCAGCTCACGCCCCCGGTCGGGGATAATGAACACTGAAGCTTTCTTT
>15|-|TRBJ1-1|TRBV19|-
CASSRDQAGRTEAFF
TGTGCCAGTAGTAGGGATCAGGCGGGACGGACCGAAGCTTTCTTT
>13|-|TRBJ1-4|TRBV19|-
CASADRSNEKLFF
TGTGCCAGTGCTGACAGATCTAATGAAAAACTGTTTTTT
>13|TRBD1|TRBJ2-7|TRBV15|-
CATSSEGQHEQYF
TGTGCCACCAGCAGTGAGGGACAGCACGAGCAGTACTTC
>14|TRBD2|TRBJ2-5|TRBV30|-
CAWNVERGVGTQYF
TGTGCCTGGAACGTGGAGCGGGGAGTCGGGACCCAGTACTTC
>15|TRBD1|TRBJ2-7|TRBV19|-
CAGSIRWTGDYEQYF
TGTGCCGGTAGTATTCGATGGACAGGGGACTACGAGCAGTACTTC
>13|TRBD1|TRBJ2-7|TRBV10-3|few
CAISRQGSYEQYF
TGTGCCATCAGTAGACAGGGCTCCTACGAGCAGTACTTC